This T cell receptor (beta chain) came from a study of T cells in Graves' hyperthyroidism and ophthalmopathy. This clonotype was seen many times. Its cognate antigen is unknown. Germline lookup yields CDR1 MNHNS and CDR2 SASEGT. The CDR3 sequence is 19 residues long. V lost 1 base, J lost 0 bases, and 9 bases stayed unmatched. Overall study findings and caveats: Most thyroid-expanded clonotypes above 0.001 were also found in blood.

Amplification yielded TCR beta CDR3 regions, with RNA transcripts as the source. The HTBI set primed first-round TCR CDR3 RT-PCR. TCRdb analysed the multiplex PCR reads with MiXCR anew, one entry per CDR3 protein. The sample has over 450,000 distinct CDR3 sequences, around 14% seen once. Researchers defined stable Graves' hyperthyroidism as no ophthalmopathy progression within 18 months. The V call is TRBV6-1, the J call TRBJ1-6; TRBD1 agrees at 7 bases. The sequencing input was blood. This clonotype was obtained from a woman aged 18-29 years with Graves' hyperthyroidism. The CDR3 loop is CASSEVVDRVSSYNSPLHF. In DNA, the CDR3 is TGTGCCAGCAGTGAAGTGGTCGACAGGGTGAGCTCCTATAATTCACCCCTCCACTTT.